What follows is one T cell receptor (beta chain) and its context. Its antigen is undetermined. Assay: immunoSEQ multiplex PCR; the TCRdb copy retains only in-frame clones and omits some. The sample lists about 2.3 million clones, about 92% seen once, with 0.39% in the top ten. This sample was taken from a study of shared clonotypes between healthy human individuals. Across the study: CD4 naive and CD4 memory each took three plates per donor, while CD8 naive took two and CD8 memory one.

Notes on the study in general: Naive subsets usually exceeded memory subsets in estimated richness.

The CDR3 length is 16 residues. Deletions cut 4 bases from V and 8 bases from J, with 24 bases between. Germline assignment: CDR1 SGHTS and CDR2 YDEGEE. The sequence was obtained from a man younger than 30 in good health. Some clones in this sample may be carry-over from other donors' samples. V is TRBV5-8 and J is TRBJ1-2, with D perhaps TRBD1 (6 bases). Sequenced sample: naive CD4+ T cells from PBMCs. Subset in this sample: CD45RA+ positively selected. DNA for the CDR3: TGTGCCAGCAGCCTGGGGGGGGCCGCCTGGTTGGAAGGCTACACCTTC. As protein: CASSLGGAAWLEGYTF.